This T cell receptor (beta chain) is drawn from a study of blood T cell repertoires in COVID-19. This clone was detected only once. Some clones are missing from TCRdb's copy, which holds only in-frame ones; the method was immunoSEQ multiplex PCR. Seen here are 93,000 or so clones, about 90% observed once, and the top ten hold approximately 3%. V was clipped by 7 bases and J by 10 bases, with 22 bases between them. Germline V gene data show CDR1 as MNHEY and CDR2 as SVGAGI. The CDR3 is 14 residues long. The sequence came from a man aged 45-65 years in a cohort sampled during active COVID-19. The specimen was peripheral blood. The V and J genes are TRBV6-5 and TRBJ1-1; TRBD1 is a possible D gene (5 bases). The CDR3 DNA follows: TGTGCCAGCATCAATCGTTCGCAGGGTCCCGTAGCTTTCTTT. Residues: CASINRSQGPVAFF.